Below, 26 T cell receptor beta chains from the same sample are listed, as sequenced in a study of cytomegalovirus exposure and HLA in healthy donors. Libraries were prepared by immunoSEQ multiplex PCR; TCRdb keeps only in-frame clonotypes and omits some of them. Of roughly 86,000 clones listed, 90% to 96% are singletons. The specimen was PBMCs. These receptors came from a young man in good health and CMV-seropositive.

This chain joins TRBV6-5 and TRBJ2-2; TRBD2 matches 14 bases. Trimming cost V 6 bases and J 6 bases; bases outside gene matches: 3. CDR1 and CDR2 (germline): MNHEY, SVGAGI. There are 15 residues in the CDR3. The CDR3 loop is CASRGLAGAAGELFF. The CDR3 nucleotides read TGTGCCAGCAGGGGACTAGCGGGAGCCGCCGGGGAGCTGTTTTTT.

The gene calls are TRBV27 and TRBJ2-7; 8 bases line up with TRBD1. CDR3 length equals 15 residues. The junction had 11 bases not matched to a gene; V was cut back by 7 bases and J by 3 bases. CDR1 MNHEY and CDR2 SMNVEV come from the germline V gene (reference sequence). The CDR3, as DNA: TGTGCCAGCACCCCTAGGGCCACAGGGGGCTACGAGCAGTACTTC. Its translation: CASTPRATGGYEQYF.

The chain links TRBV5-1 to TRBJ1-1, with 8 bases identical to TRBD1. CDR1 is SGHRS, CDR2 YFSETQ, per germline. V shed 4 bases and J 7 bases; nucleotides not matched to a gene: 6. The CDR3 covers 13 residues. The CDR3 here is CASSAGGNDEAFF. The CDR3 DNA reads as TGCGCCAGCAGCGCAGGGGGCAATGATGAAGCTTTCTTT.

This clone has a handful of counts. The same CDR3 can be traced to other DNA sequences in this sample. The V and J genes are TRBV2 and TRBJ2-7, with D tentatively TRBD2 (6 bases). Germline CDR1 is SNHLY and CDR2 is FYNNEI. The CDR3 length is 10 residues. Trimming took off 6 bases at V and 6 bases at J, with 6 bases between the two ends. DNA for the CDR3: TGTGCCAGCAGGGGGGGCGAGCAGTACTTC. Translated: CASRGGEQYF. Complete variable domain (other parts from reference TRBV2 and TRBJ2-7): EPEVTQTPSHQVTQMGQEVILRCVPISNHLYFYWYRQILGQKVEFLVSFYNNEISEKSEIFDDQFSVERPDGSNFTLKIRSTKLEDSAMYFCASRGGEQYFGPGTRLTVT.

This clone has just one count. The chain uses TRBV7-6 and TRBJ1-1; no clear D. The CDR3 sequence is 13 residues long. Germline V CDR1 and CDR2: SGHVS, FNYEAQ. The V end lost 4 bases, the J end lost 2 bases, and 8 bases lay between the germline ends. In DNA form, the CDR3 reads TGTGCCAGCAGCTCAGAGGGAAACACTGAAGCTTTCTTT. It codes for CASSSEGNTEAFF.

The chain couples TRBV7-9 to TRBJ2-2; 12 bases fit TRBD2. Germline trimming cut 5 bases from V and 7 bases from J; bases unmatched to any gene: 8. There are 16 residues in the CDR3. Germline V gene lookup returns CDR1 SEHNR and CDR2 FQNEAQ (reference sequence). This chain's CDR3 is CASSPTSGRVGGELFF. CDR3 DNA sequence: TGTGCCAGCAGCCCGACTAGCGGGAGAGTTGGCGGGGAGCTGTTTTTT.

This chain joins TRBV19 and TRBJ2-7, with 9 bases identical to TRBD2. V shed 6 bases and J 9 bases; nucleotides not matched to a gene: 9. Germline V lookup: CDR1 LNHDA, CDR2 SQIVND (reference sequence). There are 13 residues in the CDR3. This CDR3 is CASSEGSGGTQYF. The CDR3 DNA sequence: TGTGCCAGTAGCGAGGGTAGCGGGGGAACGCAGTACTTC.

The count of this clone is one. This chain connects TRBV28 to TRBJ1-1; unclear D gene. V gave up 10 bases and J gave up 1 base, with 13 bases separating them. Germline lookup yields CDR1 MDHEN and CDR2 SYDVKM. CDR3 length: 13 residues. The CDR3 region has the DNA TGTGCCATTAGAGGTCAGACGAACACTGAAGCTTTCTTT. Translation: CAIRGQTNTEAFF. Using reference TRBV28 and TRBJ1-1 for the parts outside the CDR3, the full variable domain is DVKVTQSSRYLVKRTGEKVFLECVQDMDHENMFWYRQDPGLGLRLIYFSYDVKMKEKGDIPEGYSVSREKKERFSLILESASTNQTSMYLCAIRGQTNTEAFFGQGTRLTVV.

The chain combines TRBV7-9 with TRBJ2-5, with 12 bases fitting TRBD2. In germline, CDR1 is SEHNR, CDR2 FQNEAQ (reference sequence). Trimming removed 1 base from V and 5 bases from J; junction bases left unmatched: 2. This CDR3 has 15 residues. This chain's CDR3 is CASSLVLAGGETQYF. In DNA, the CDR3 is TGTGCCAGCAGCTTAGTGCTAGCGGGAGGGGAGACCCAGTACTTC.

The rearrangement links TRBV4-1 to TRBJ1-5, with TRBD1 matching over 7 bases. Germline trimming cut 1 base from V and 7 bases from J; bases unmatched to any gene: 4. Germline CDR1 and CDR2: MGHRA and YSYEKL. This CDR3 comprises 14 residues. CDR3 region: CASSQAQGFQPQHF. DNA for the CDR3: TGCGCCAGCAGCCAAGCACAGGGGTTCCAGCCCCAGCATTTT.

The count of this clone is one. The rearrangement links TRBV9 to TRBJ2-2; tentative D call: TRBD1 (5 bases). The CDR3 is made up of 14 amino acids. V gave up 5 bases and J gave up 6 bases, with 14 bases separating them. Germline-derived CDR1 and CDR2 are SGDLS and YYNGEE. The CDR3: CASSRRVGPGELFF. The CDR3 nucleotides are TGTGCCAGCAGTCGCAGGGTGGGTCCCGGGGAGCTGTTTTTT.

In DNA form, the CDR3 reads TGTGCCAGCAGGGAGCGGGAGGAAAAAGATACGCAGTATTTT. This sequence encodes CASREREEKDTQYF. This sequence joins TRBV6-4 and TRBJ2-3; 9 positions agree with TRBD2. The CDR3 is 14 residues long. Germline lookup yields CDR1 MRHNA and CDR2 SNTAGT. V shed 6 bases and J 5 bases; nucleotides not matched to a gene: 6.

CDR3 in amino acids: CASSLAWGGFVTEAFF. The CDR3 bases are TGTGCCAGCAGCTTAGCTTGGGGGGGGTTCGTGACTGAAGCTTTCTTT. The genes are TRBV7-2 and TRBJ1-1, with a weak D call TRBD1 (5 bases). Germline V CDR1 and CDR2: SGHTA, FQGNSA. Deletions cut 0 bases from V and 5 bases from J, with 16 bases between. The CDR3 loop spans 16 amino acids.

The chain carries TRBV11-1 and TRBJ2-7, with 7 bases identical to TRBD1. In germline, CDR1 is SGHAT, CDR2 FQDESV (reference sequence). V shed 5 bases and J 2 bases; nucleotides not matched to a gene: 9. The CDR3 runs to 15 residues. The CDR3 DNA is TGTGCCAGCAGCCCCCGGGACAGAAGAGCCTACGAGCAGTACTTC. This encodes CASSPRDRRAYEQYF.

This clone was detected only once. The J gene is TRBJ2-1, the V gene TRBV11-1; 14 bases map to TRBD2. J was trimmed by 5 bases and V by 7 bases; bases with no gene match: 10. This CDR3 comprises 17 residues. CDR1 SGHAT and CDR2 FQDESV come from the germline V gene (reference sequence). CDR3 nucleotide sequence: TGTGCCAGCAAGCGAGGTGGACTAGCGGGAGGAGACAATGAGCAGTTCTTC. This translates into CASKRGGLAGGDNEQFF.

In nucleotides, the CDR3 is TGTGCCAGCAGTTCTACAGGCGAGCAGTACTTC. As protein: CASSSTGEQYF. The gene calls are TRBV6-5 and TRBJ2-7; D is possibly TRBD1 (5 bases). Trimming stripped 4 bases from V and 6 bases from J, with 7 bases between. Germline values: CDR1 MNHEY, CDR2 SVGAGI. The CDR3 sequence is 11 residues long.

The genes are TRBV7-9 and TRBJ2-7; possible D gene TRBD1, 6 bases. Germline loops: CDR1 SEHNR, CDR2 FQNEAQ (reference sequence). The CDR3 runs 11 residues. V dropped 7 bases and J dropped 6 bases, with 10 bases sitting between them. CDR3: CASTTGTEQYF. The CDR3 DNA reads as TGTGCCAGCACCACAGGGACCGAGCAGTACTTC.

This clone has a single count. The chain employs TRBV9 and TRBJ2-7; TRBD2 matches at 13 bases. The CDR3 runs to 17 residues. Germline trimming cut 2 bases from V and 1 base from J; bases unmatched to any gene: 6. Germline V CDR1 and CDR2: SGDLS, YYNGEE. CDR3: CASSVGRLAGGSYEQYF. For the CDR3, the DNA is TGTGCCAGCAGCGTGGGGCGACTAGCGGGAGGATCCTACGAGCAGTACTTC.

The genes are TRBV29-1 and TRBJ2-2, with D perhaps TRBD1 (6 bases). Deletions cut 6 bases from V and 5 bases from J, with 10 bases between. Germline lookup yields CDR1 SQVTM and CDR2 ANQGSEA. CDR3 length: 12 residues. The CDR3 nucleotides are TGCAGCGTCAGGCAGGGGACCGGGGAGCTGTTTTTT. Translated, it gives CSVRQGTGELFF.

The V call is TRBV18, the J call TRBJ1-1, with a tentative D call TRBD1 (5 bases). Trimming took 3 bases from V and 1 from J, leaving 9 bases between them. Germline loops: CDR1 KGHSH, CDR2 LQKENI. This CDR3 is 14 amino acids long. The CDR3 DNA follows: TGTGCCAGCTCACCCAGGGAGGGGAACACTGAAGCTTTCTTT. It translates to CASSPREGNTEAFF. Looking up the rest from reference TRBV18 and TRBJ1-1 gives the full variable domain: NAGVMQNPRHLVRRRGQEARLRCSPMKGHSHVYWYRQLPEEGLKFMVYLQKENIIDESGMPKERFSAEFPKEGPSILRIQQVVRGDSAAYFCASSPREGNTEAFFGQGTRLTVV.

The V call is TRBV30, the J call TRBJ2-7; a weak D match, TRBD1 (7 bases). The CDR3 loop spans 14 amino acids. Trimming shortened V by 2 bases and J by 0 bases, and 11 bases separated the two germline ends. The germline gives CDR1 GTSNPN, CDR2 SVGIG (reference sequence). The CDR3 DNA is TGTGCCTGGAGTCACAGGGGACTCTCCTACGAGCAGTACTTC. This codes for CAWSHRGLSYEQYF.

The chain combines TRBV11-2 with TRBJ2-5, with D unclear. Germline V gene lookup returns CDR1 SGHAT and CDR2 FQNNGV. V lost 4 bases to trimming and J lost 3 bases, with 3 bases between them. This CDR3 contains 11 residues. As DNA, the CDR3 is TGTGCCAGCAGCTATAAAGAGACCCAGTACTTC. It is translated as CASSYKETQYF.

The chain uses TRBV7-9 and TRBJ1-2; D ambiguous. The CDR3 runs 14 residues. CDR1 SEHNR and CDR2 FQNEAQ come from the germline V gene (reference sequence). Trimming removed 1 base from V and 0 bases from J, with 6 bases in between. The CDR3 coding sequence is TGTGCCAGCAGCTTAGGGGGAGCTAACTATGGCTACACCTTC. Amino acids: CASSLGGANYGYTF.

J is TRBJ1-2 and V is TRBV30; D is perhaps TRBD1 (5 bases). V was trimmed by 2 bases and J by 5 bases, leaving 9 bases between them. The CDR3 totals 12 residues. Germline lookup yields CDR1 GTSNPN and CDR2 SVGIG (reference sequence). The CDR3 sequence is CAWSRQGYGYTF. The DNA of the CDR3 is TGTGCCTGGAGTAGGCAGGGATATGGCTACACCTTC. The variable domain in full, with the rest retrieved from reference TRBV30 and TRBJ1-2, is SQTIHQWPATLVQPVGSPLSLECTVEGTSNPNLYWYRQAAGRGLQLLFYSVGIGQISSEVPQNLSASRPQDRQFILSSKKLLLSDSGFYLCAWSRQGYGYTFGSGTRLTVV.

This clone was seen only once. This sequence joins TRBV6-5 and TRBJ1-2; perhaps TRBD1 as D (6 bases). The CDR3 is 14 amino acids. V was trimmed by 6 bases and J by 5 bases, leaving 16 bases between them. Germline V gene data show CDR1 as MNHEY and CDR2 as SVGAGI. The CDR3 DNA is TGTGCCAGCAGCCTAGACAGGAGTAGATATGGCTACACCTTC. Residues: CASSLDRSRYGYTF.

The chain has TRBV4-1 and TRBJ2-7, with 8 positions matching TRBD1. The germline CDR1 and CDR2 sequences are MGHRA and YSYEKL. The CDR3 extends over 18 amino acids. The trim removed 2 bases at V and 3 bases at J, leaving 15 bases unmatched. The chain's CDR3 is CASSQLIPPGQGYYEQYF. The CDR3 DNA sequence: TGCGCCAGCAGCCAACTCATACCTCCAGGACAGGGTTACTACGAGCAGTACTTC.